One sample yielded the 6 T cell receptor beta chains listed below, sequenced in a study of OX40 agonist ivuxolimab in advanced cancers. Libraries were prepared by immunoSEQ multiplex PCR; TCRdb keeps only in-frame clonotypes and omits some of them. This table holds tens of thousands of clones, approximately 92% found once. The sample consisted of CD4+ or CD8+ T cells sorted from blood, taken in a trial of the OX40 agonist ivuxolimab. Every receptor here comes from an adult with an advanced solid tumor such as melanoma, head and neck, liver or kidney cancer.

V is TRBV5-1 and J is TRBJ2-7; 12 bases line up with TRBD1. The V segment lost 3 bases and the J segment 4 bases; nucleotides outside the gene matches: 5. The germline gives CDR1 SGHRS, CDR2 YFSETQ. There are 15 residues in the CDR3. The chain's CDR3 is CASSWGTGGLYEQYF. The CDR3, as DNA: TGCGCCAGCAGCTGGGGGACAGGGGGCTTGTACGAGCAGTACTTC.

The V and J genes are TRBV7-2 and TRBJ1-2; no firm D call. In germline, CDR1 is SGHTA, CDR2 FQGNSA. This CDR3 contains 17 residues. V gave up 1 base and J gave up 4 bases, with 19 bases separating them. CDR3 coding DNA: TGTGCCAGCAGCTTAGACCCGAAACCAGACACCATCTATGGCTACACCTTC. It yields the protein CASSLDPKPDTIYGYTF.

The table lists this clone with a count of one. The chain uses TRBV6-6 and TRBJ2-1; D unclear. This CDR3 is 12 amino acids long. Per the germline V gene, CDR1 is MNHNY and CDR2 is SVGAGI (reference sequence). V lost 3 bases, J lost 10 bases, and 10 bases lay in between. Here the CDR3 DNA reads TGTGCCAGCAGTTATCAGGCCCTAGAGCAGTTCTTC. This translates into CASSYQALEQFF.

The chain employs TRBV13 and TRBJ2-2; TRBD1 is a possible D gene (6 bases). Germline assignment: CDR1 PRHDT and CDR2 FYEKMQ (reference sequence). The CDR3 is made up of 21 amino acids. V was clipped by 5 bases and J by 0 bases, with 28 bases between them. DNA for the CDR3: TGTGCCAGCAGCCATCCCATTGGGGACAAGCAATTAGACGCGAACACCGGGGAGCTGTTTTTT. Its protein is CASSHPIGDKQLDANTGELFF.

The genes are TRBV9 and TRBJ2-1, with D perhaps being TRBD1 or TRBD2 (5 bases each). In germline, CDR1 is SGDLS, CDR2 YYNGEE. Trimming cost V 4 bases and J 6 bases, with 17 bases left between them. The CDR3 loop spans 15 amino acids. CDR3 in DNA: TGTGCCAGCAGCAATGACGGGACGCCACCCAATGAGCAGTTCTTC. It specifies CASSNDGTPPNEQFF.

This clone was seen a single time. The DNA for the CDR3 is TGCAGCGCCCGAGAGGGTTCGGACTACACCTTC. It is translated as CSAREGSDYTF. The chain links TRBV29-1 to TRBJ1-2, with no clear D. The CDR3 length is 11 residues. Germline V lookup: CDR1 SQVTM, CDR2 ANQGSEA. V dropped 7 bases and J dropped 10 bases, with 16 bases sitting between them.